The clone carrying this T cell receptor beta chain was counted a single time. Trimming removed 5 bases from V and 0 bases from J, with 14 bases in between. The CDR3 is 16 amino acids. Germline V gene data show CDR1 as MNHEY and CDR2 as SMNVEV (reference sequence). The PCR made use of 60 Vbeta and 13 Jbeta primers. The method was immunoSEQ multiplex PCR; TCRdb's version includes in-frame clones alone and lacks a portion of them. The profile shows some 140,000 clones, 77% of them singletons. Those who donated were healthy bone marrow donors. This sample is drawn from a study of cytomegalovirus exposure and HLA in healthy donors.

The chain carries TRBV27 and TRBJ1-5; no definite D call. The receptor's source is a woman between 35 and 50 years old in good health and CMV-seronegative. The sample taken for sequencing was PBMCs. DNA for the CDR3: TGTGCCAGCAGTGCGTCCTCCTTATATAGCAATCAGCCCCAGCATTTT. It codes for CASSASSLYSNQPQHF.